Presented here are 9 T cell receptor beta chains from one specimen sequenced in a study of cytomegalovirus exposure and HLA in healthy donors. The PCR had 60 Vbeta and 13 Jbeta primers. The method was immunoSEQ multiplex PCR; TCRdb's version includes in-frame clones alone and lacks a portion of them. This table lists about 120,000 clones. Source material: PBMCs. These receptors came from a woman between 35 and 50 years old in good health and CMV-seropositive.

The chain employs TRBV9 and TRBJ2-3; D not resolved. Trimming removed 0 bases from V and 3 bases from J, with 8 bases in between. Germline loops: CDR1 SGDLS, CDR2 YYNGEE. This CDR3 comprises 14 residues. CDR3 sequence reads: CASSVDSGTDTQYF. In DNA, the CDR3 is TGTGCCAGCAGCGTAGACTCTGGTACAGATACGCAGTATTTT.

This chain links TRBV28 with TRBJ2-7; 8 bases fit TRBD1. V shed 8 bases and J 3 bases; nucleotides not matched to a gene: 6. This CDR3 has 13 amino acids. Germline V CDR1 and CDR2: MDHEN, SYDVKM. CDR3 sequence (DNA): TGTGCCAGCCGTGGGGACAGGTTCTACGAGCAGTACTTC. Protein product: CASRGDRFYEQYF.

The rearrangement joins TRBV7-9 to TRBJ1-4; 10 nucleotides match TRBD1. J was trimmed by 6 bases and V by 4 bases; bases with no gene match: 5. Germline CDR1 is SEHNR and CDR2 is FQNEAQ (reference sequence). The CDR3 sequence is 15 residues long. In DNA form, the CDR3 reads TGTGCCAGCAGCTCCTGGACAGGGGGGGATGAAAAACTGTTTTTT. This codes for CASSSWTGGDEKLFF.

This sequence joins TRBV18 and TRBJ1-3, with D perhaps TRBD1 (5 bases). This CDR3 spans 15 amino acids. Germline loops: CDR1 KGHSH, CDR2 LQKENI. V was pared by 2 bases and J by 0 bases, with 8 bases between. CDR3 bases: TGTGCCAGCTCACCAGGGGCTTCCTCTGGAAACACCATATATTTT. Translated, it gives CASSPGASSGNTIYF.

The chain uses TRBV7-8 and TRBJ2-1; 12 bases agree with TRBD1. V shed 4 bases and J 8 bases; nucleotides not matched to a gene: 6. Germline V lookup: CDR1 SGHVS, CDR2 FQNEAQ. This CDR3 is built from 15 residues. The CDR3 nucleotides are TGTGCCAGCAGCTATGGGACAGGGGGCCTTCATGAGCAGTTCTTC. This sequence encodes CASSYGTGGLHEQFF.

The gene calls are TRBV2 and TRBJ1-5; D not resolved. V lost 8 bases, J lost 0 bases, and 11 bases lay in between. Germline lookup yields CDR1 SNHLY and CDR2 FYNNEI. CDR3 size: 14 residues. The CDR3 nucleotides are TGTGCCAGCGAGATGAGGTTTAGCAATCAGCCCCAGCATTTT. Protein: CASEMRFSNQPQHF.

The J gene is TRBJ2-2, the V gene TRBV18; 9 bases fit TRBD1. The ends lost 3 bases at V and 2 bases at J; junction bases unmatched: 13. The germline gives CDR1 KGHSH, CDR2 LQKENI. The CDR3 runs 19 residues. The CDR3 loop reads CASSPSPGQGRGNTGELFF. CDR3 nucleotide sequence: TGTGCCAGCTCACCTAGTCCGGGACAGGGCCGGGGAAACACCGGGGAGCTGTTTTTT.

DNA for the CDR3: TGTGCCAGCAGCTTAGCGCGAGGGACTAGCGGGAGTTTTGGTGAGCAGTTCTTC. Its translation: CASSLARGTSGSFGEQFF. The chain employs TRBV7-8 and TRBJ2-1; 14 nucleotides agree with TRBD2. Losses at the gene ends were 0 bases for V and 9 bases for J; bases not matched to a gene: 10. CDR3 length: 18 residues. Germline V gives CDR1 SGHVS, CDR2 FQNEAQ.

The gene calls are TRBV10-1 and TRBJ2-7, with TRBD2 identical over 10 bases. The CDR3 runs 17 residues. V gave up 2 bases and J gave up 5 bases; unmatched junction bases: 12. Germline V CDR1 and CDR2: WNHNN, SYGVQD (reference sequence). The DNA of the CDR3 is TGCGCCAGCAGTGAGGTTGGAGTAACTAGCGGGAACAACGAGCAGTACTTC. Translated, it gives CASSEVGVTSGNNEQYF.